This entry describes one T cell receptor (beta chain). A single count supports this clone. Its antigen is currently not known. Base-call qualities are not available, and no considerably larger clone is one nucleotide away. The collaborating institutions used their own protocols to collect whole blood in K2EDTA tubes. Collaborator samples were shipped for TCRbeta analysis as frozen whole blood, isolated PBMCs, or DNA extracted from either sample type. The data originate from a study of blood T cell repertoires in COVID-19 (dated by TCRdb to about 2020). About the study as a whole: Samples covering the acute and convalescent phases of COVID-19 were provided by collaborators in the United States, Italy and Spain. Deeply sampled blood TCRbeta repertoires from subjects exposed to, actively infected with, or recovered from COVID-19 were included in the dataset. The material from the prospective study consisted of cDNA or gDNA derived from T cells, B-cell-depleted T cells, or PBMCs. HLA class I and class II types, where available, came from metadata supplied by the sample provider rather than from assay-based typing. The repertoires were released in a freely available public database meant as a resource for research on the immune response to SARS-CoV-2. Nearly every sample came with metadata listing a de-identified subject ID, COVID-19 status, age in years and sex. The samples were drawn from the first 160 participants of the ongoing ImmuneRACE study and from over a thousand subjects provided by 6 global collaborators.

CDR3 length: 11 amino acids, cysteine to phenylalanine. Just CDR3 DNA is preserved here, 33 bases in frame from base 1. Between the V and J ends, shortened by 5 bases and 7 bases respectively, the junction contains 9 bases. General findings and caveats noted by the study authors: How much clinical and demographic metadata was included differed by source and by participant, and the metadata was provided uncurated.

TCRbeta CDR3 regions were amplified from genomic DNA using the immunoSEQ Assay, a bias-controlled multiplex PCR. The published analysis was carried out like this. The number of nucleated cells in each sample was estimated by amplification of reference gene primers within the assay. Sequence reads were collapsed and filtered to measure the absolute abundance of every unique TCRbeta CDR3 rearrangement. For each sample, productive Simpson clonality was calculated as the square root of Simpson's diversity index over productive rearrangements. TCRdb took this table from immuneACCESS and kept in-frame rearrangements with V and J called. Such tables lack part of the clones; where checked against another copy, unresolved V genes explain under half of the gap, and the rest is unexplained. V, J and clone size reflect that table, while D and trimming were determined from the DNA. The sample includes tens of thousands of clones, with more than 75% observed a single time. In total, the top ten clones hold 12% of the sample.

The clonotype comes from a human donor in a cohort sampled during active COVID-19. The donor label of this sample is uncertain. The receptor chain draws on TRBV12-3 or TRBV12-4 and TRBJ2-7, with TRBD1 as a weak D call on 5 bases. Input material: peripheral blood. This receptor carries the CDR3 CASSKRTEQYF. The nucleotide sequence is given as TGTGCCAGCAGTAAAAGGACAGAGCAGTACTTC.